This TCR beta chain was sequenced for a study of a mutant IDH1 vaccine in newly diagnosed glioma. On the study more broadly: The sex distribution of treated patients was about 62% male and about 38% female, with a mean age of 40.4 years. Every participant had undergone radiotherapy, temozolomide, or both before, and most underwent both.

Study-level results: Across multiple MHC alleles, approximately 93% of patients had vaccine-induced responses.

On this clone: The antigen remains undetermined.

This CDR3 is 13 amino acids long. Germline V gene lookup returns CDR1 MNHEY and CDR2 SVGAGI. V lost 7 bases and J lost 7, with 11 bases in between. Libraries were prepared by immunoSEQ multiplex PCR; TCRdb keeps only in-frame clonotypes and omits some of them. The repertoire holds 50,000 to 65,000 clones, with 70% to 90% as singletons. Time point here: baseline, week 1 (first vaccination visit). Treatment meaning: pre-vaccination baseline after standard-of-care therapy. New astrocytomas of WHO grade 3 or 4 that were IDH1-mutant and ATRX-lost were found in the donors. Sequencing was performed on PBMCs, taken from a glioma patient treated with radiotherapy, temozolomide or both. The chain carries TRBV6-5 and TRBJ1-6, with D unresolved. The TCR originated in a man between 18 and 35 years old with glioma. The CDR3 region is CASTRRFNSPLHF. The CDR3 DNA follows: TGTGCCAGCACCCGACGGTTCAATTCACCCCTCCACTTT.